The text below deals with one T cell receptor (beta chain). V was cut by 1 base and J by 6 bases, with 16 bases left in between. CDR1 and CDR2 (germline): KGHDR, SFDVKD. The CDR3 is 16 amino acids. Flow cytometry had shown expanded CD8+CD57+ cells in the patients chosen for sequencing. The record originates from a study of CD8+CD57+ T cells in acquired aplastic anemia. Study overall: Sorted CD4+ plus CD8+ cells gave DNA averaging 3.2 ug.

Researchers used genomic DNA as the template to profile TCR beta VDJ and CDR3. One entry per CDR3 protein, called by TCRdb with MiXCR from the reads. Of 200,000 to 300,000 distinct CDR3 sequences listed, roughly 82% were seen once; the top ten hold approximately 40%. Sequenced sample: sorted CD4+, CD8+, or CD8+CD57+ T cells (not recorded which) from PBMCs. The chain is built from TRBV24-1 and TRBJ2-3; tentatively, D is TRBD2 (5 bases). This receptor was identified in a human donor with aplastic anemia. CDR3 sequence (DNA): TGTGCCACCAGTGATTTAACCGGACCCGGGATGGATACGCAGTATTTT. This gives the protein CATSDLTGPGMDTQYF.